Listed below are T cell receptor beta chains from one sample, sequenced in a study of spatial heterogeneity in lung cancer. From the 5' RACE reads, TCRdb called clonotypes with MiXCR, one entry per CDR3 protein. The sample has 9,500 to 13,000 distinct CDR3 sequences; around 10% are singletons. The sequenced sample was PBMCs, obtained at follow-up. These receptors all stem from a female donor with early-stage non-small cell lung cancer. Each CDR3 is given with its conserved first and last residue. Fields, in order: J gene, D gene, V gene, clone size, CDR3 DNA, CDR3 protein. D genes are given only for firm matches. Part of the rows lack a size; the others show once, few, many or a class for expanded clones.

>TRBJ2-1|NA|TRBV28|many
TGTGCCAGCAGCCGCTCCAACGAGCAGTTCTTC
CASSRSNEQFF
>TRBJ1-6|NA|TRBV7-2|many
TGTGCCAGCAGCTATAAAGTGGCAGCACCAAATTCACCCCTCCACTTT
CASSYKVAAPNSPLHF
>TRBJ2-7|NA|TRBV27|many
TGTGCCAGCAGTCGTTCGGCAGGGGATACTGCCTACGAGCAGTACTTC
CASSRSAGDTAYEQYF
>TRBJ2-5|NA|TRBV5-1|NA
TGCGCCAGCAGCTTGAGTAGGGGCGGAGAGACCCAGTACTTC
CASSLSRGGETQYF
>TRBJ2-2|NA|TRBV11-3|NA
TGTGCCAGCAGCTTAGATGGACGGGAGTCCGGGGAGCTGTTTTTT
CASSLDGRESGELFF
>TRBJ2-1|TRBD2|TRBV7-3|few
TGTGCCAGCAGCTTAAGTCCACAGCGGGAGGGCGGAAAATGGAATGAGCAGTTCTTC
CASSLSPQREGGKWNEQFF
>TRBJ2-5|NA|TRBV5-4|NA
TGTGCCAGCAGCTTGGATGTTGAAGAGACCCAGTACTTC
CASSLDVEETQYF
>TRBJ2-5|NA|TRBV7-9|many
TGTGCCAGCAGCTTAGTTCCGGGAGCGTCCCAAGAGACCCAGTACTTC
CASSLVPGASQETQYF
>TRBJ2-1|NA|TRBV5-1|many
TGCGCCAGCAGCTCTGAACATCTTCGCGATGAGCAGTTCTTC
CASSSEHLRDEQFF
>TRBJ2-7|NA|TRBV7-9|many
TGTGCCAGCAGCTTCCACGGGGCCCTGGAGGAGCAGTACTTC
CASSFHGALEEQYF
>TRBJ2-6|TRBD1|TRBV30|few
TGTGCCTGTAACTTAGGACAGGGGAAACGCTCTGGGGCCAACGTCCTGACTTTC
CACNLGQGKRSGANVLTF
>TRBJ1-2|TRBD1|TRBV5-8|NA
TGTGCCAGCAGCCAAGACAGGGGCTATGGCTACACCTTC
CASSQDRGYGYTF
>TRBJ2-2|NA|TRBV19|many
TGTGCCAGTAGTATGCAACTCAGCCCCGCGAACACCGGGGAGCTGTTTTTT
CASSMQLSPANTGELFF
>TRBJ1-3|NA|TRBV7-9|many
TGTGCCAGCAGCTTACCCCGTCGACTTGGAAACACCATATATTTT
CASSLPRRLGNTIYF
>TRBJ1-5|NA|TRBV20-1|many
TGCAGTGCCAGACAGGAAAGCAATCAGCCCCAGCATTTT
CSARQESNQPQHF
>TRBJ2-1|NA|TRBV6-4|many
TGTGCCAGCAGTGACGGAGGTGGGTCCTACAATGAGCAGTTCTTC
CASSDGGGSYNEQFF
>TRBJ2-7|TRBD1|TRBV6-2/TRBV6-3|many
TGTGCCAGCAGAAAAGGGGGCGTCCCCTACGAGCAGTACTTC
CASRKGGVPYEQYF
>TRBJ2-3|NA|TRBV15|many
TGTGCCACCAGCAAAGGTGGTACAGATACGCAGTATTTT
CATSKGGTDTQYF
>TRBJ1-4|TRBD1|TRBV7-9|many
TGTGCCAGCAGCCTCGCGTCAGGGGGCTTGGTTGAAAAACTGTTTTTT
CASSLASGGLVEKLFF
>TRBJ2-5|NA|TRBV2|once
TGTGCCAGCAGACTAGCCCAAGAGACCCAGTACTTC
CASRLAQETQYF
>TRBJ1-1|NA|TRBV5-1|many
TGCGCCAGCAGCTCCGATCGGGGGAGGATGAAGAACACTGAAGCTTTCTTT
CASSSDRGRMKNTEAFF
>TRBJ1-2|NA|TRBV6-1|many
TGTGCCAGCCTGTGGGACAAGAGCTATGGCTACACCTTC
CASLWDKSYGYTF
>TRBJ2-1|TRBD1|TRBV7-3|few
TGTGCCAGCAGCCCCAACAGGGGGCGCAGGAATGAGCAGTTCTTC
CASSPNRGRRNEQFF
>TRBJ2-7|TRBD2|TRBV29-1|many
TGCAGCGTCCGACTAGCGCACGCCTACGAGCAGTACTTC
CSVRLAHAYEQYF
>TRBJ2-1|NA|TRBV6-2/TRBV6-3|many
TGTGCCAGCAGTTTTTTAGGAGCCTACAATGAGCAGTTCTTC
CASSFLGAYNEQFF
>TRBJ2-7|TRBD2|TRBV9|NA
TGTGCCAGCAGCCGTACTAGCGGGAGTTCCGAGCAGTACTTC
CASSRTSGSSEQYF
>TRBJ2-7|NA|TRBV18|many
TGTGCCAGCTCATCGTACCAAGGCGGGGGCCCCTACGAGCAGTACTTC
CASSSYQGGGPYEQYF
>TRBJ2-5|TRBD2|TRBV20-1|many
TGCAGTGCCGGGACTAGCGGGGGGTATGGGGAGACCCAGTACTTC
CSAGTSGGYGETQYF
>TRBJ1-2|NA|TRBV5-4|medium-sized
TGTGCCAGCAGCGGGGAAAGGACGGACTACACCTTC
CASSGERTDYTF
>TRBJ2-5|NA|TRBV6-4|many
TGTGCCAGCAGTGACCTAGAGACCCAGTACTTC
CASSDLETQYF
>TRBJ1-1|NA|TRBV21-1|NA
TGTGCCAGCAGTCGGGACAGGACGATTAAAGCTTTCTTT
CASSRDRTIKAFF
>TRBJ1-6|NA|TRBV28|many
TGTGCCAGCAGGCCCAGGACAGAGTATAATTCACCCCTCCACTTT
CASRPRTEYNSPLHF
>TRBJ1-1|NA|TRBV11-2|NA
TGTGCCAGCAGCTTGGGCAGGGGGAACACTGAAGCTTTCTTT
CASSLGRGNTEAFF
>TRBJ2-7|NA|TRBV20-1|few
TGCAGTGCTAAGGGCAGGGCCACCTTCTACGAGCAGTACTTC
CSAKGRATFYEQYF
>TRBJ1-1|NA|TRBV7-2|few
TGTGCCAGCAGCTTATTTGGGGTGAACACTGAAGCTTTCTTT
CASSLFGVNTEAFF
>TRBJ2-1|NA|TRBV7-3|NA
TGTGCCAGCAGCCTCCGCCCTGCGGGATCGGGGGGCGATGAGCAGTTCTTC
CASSLRPAGSGGDEQFF
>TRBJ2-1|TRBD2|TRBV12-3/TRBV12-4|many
TGTGCCAGCAGTTTAGGGACTAGCGCCTACAATGAGCAGTTCTTC
CASSLGTSAYNEQFF
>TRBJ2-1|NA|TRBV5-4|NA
TGTGCCAGCAGCCCTCGAGGGAAGGGTGGCAATGAGCAGTTCTTC
CASSPRGKGGNEQFF
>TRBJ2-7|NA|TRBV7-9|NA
TGTGCCAGCAGTTCCTTGGGCGGTCGCTCCTACGAGCAGTACTTC
CASSSLGGRSYEQYF
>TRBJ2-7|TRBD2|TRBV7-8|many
TGTGCCAGCAGCTCCCGACGGGGGGACTACGAGCAGTACTTC
CASSSRRGDYEQYF
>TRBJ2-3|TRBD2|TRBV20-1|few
TGCAGTGCTACCACCGGGACTAGCGGGATCACAGATACGCAGTATTTT
CSATTGTSGITDTQYF
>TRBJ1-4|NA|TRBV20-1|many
TGCAGTGCTACTGCAGACAGTGCAACTAATGAAAAACTGTTTTTT
CSATADSATNEKLFF
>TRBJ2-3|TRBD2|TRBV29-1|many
TGCAGCGGGCGGGGGGCGGTAGATACGCAGTATTTT
CSGRGAVDTQYF
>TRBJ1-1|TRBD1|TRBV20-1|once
TGCAGTGCTAGATGGGGGACAGGGATTGAGAACACTGAAGCTTTCTTT
CSARWGTGIENTEAFF
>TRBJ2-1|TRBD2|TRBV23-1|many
TGCGCCAGCAGTCAATCTGGGAGGGTGTTCGATGAGCAGTTCTTC
CASSQSGRVFDEQFF
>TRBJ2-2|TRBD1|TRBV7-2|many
TGTGCCAGCAGCACGGACAGGGTGGCCGGGGAGCTGTTTTTT
CASSTDRVAGELFF
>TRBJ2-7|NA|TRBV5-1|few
TGCGCCAGCAGCTTGGAAGCAGGGAGCGAGCAGTACTTC
CASSLEAGSEQYF
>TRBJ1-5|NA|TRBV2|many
TGTGCCAGCGTCGGAATCGGGGCAGAGAAGCCCCAGCATTTT
CASVGIGAEKPQHF
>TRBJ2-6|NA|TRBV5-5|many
TGTGCCAGCAGCCCATCCCTCGGGACTTCTGGGGCCAACGTCCTGACTTTC
CASSPSLGTSGANVLTF
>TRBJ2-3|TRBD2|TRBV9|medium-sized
TGTGCCAGCAGCGCGGAGGAGCGGGGGCGCACAGATACGCAGTATTTT
CASSAEERGRTDTQYF
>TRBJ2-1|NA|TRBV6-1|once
TGTGCCAGCAGTGGGGCCGCCAGCGGTGAGCAGTTCTTC
CASSGAASGEQFF
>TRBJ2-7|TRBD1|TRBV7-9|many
TGTGCCAGCAGAGGTAACAGGGGGCGCGAGCAGTACTTC
CASRGNRGREQYF
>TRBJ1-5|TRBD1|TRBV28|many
TGTGCCAGCAACCCGGGACAGGGGTATCAGCCCCAGCATTTT
CASNPGQGYQPQHF
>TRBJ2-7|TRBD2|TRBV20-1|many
TGCAGTGCAATTTCTCTAGCGGGTGGTTCCTACGAGCAGTACTTC
CSAISLAGGSYEQYF
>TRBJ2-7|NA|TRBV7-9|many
TGTGCCAGCAGCTTAGTTTCCGGGGCCTCCTACGAGCAGTACTTC
CASSLVSGASYEQYF
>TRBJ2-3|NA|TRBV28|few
TGTGCCAGCACCACTGTGGCGGGCGCAGATACGCAGTATTTT
CASTTVAGADTQYF
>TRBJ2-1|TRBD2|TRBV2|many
TGTGCCAGCAGGACCGGACTAGCGGGGGGGCGGAATGAGCAGTTCTTC
CASRTGLAGGRNEQFF